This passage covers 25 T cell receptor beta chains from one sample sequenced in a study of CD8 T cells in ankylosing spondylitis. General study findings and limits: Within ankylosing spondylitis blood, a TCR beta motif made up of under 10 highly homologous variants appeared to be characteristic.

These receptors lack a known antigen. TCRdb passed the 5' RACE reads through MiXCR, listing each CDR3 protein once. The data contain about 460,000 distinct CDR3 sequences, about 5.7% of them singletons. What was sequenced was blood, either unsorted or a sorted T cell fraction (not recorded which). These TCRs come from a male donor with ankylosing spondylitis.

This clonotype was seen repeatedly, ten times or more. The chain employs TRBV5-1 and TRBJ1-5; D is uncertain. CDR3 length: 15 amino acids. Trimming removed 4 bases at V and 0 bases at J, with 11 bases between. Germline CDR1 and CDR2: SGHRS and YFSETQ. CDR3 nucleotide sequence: TGCGCCAGCAGCCCCGACGGACTTAGCAATCAGCCCCAGCATTTT. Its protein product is CASSPDGLSNQPQHF.

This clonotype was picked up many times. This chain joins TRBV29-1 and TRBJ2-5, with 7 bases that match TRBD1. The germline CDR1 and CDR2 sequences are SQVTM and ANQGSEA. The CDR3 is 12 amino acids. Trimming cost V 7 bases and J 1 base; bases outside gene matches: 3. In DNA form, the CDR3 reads TGCAGCGCCGGGACAGCCCAAGAGACCCAGTACTTC. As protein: CSAGTAQETQYF.

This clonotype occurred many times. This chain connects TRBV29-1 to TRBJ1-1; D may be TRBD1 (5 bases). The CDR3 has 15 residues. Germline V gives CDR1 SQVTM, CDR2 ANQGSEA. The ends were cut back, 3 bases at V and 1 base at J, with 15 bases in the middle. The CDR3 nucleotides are TGCAGCGTTGAGGAACCGGGACTCAAGAACACTGAAGCTTTCTTT. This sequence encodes CSVEEPGLKNTEAFF.

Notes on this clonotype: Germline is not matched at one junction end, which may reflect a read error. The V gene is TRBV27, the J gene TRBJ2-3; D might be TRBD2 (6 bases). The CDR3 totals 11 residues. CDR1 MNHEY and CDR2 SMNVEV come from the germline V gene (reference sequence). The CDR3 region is CVSRRGDTQYF. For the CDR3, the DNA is TGTGTCAGCAGGAGGGGAGATACGCAGTATTTT.

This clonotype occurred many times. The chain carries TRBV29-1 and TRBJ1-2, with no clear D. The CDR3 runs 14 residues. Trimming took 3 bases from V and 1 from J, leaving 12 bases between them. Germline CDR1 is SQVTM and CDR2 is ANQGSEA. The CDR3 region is CSVEFFRDNYGYTF. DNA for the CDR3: TGCAGCGTTGAGTTCTTCCGGGATAACTATGGCTACACCTTC.

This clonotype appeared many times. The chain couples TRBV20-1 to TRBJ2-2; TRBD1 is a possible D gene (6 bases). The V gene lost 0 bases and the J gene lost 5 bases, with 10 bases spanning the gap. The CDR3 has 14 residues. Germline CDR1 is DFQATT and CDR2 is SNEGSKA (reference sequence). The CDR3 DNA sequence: TGCAGTGCTAGAGATGTGGACAGAACCGGGGAGCTGTTTTTT. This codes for CSARDVDRTGELFF.

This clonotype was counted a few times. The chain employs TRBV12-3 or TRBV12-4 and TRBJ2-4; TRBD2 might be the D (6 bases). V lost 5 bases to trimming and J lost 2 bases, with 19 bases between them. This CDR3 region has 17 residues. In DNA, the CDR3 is TGTGCCAGCAGTCCCGGAGGGACTGCACGACCCAAAAACATTCAGTACTTC. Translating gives CASSPGGTARPKNIQYF.

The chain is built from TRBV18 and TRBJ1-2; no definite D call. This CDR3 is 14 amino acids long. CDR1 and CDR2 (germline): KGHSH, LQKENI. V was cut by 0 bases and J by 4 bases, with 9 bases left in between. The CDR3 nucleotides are TGTGCCAGCTCACCACCCTCTTATGCCTATGGCTACACCTTC. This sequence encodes CASSPPSYAYGYTF.

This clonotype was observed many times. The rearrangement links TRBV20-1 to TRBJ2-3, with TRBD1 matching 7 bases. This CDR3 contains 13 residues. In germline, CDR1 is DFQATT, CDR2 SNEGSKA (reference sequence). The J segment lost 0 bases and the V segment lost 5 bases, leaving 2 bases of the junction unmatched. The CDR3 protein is CSAEGQSTDTQYF. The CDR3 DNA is TGCAGTGCTGAGGGACAGAGCACAGATACGCAGTATTTT.

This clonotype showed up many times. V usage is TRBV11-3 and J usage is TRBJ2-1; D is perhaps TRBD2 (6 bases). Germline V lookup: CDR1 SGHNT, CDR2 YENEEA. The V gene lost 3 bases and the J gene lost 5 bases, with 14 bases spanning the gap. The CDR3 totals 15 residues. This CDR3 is CASSLGMAGHNEQFF. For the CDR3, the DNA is TGTGCCAGCAGCTTGGGAATGGCGGGGCACAATGAGCAGTTCTTC.

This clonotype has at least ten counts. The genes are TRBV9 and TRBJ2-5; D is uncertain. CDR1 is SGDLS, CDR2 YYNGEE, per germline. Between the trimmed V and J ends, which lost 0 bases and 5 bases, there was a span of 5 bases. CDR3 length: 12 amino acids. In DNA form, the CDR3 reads TGTGCCAGCAGCGTAGAAGCGGAGACCCAGTACTTC. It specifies CASSVEAETQYF.

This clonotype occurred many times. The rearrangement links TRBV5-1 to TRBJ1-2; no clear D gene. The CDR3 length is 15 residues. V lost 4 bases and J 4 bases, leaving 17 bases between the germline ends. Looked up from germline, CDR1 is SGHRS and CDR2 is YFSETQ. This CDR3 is CASSPDGGSGYGYTF. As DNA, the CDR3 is TGCGCCAGCAGCCCGGACGGCGGGAGCGGCTATGGCTACACCTTC.

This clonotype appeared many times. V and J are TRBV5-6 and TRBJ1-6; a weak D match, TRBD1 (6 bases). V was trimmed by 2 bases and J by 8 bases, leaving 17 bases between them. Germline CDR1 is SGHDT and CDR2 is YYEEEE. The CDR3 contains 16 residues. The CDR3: CASSFRVGGSDSPLHF. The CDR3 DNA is TGTGCCAGCAGCTTTCGGGTTGGGGGCTCGGATTCACCCCTCCACTTT.

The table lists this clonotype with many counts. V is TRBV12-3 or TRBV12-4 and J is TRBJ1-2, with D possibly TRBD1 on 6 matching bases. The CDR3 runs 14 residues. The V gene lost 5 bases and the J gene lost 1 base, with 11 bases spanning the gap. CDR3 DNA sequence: TGTGCCAGCAGTGGCGGACAGTTTAACTATGGCTACACCTTC. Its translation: CASSGGQFNYGYTF.

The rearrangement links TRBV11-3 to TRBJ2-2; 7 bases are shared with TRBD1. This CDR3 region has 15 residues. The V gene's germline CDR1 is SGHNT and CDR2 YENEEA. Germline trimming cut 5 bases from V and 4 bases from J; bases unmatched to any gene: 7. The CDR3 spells CASSHGQDVTGELFF. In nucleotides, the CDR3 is TGTGCCAGCAGCCACGGACAGGACGTCACCGGGGAGCTGTTTTTT.

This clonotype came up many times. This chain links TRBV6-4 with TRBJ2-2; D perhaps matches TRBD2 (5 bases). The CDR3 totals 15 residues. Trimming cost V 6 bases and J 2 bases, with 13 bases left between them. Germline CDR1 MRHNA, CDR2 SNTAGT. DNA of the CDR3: TGTGCCAGCAGCGGACGGGGTCACAACACCGGGGAGCTGTTTTTT. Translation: CASSGRGHNTGELFF.

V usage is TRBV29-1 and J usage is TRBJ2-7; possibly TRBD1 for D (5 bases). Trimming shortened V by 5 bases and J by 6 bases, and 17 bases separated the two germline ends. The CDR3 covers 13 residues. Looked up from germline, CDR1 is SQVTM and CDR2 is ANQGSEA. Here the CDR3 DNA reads TGCAGCGTTAGATCGGCCAGGGCGGCCGAGCAGTACTTC. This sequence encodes CSVRSARAAEQYF.

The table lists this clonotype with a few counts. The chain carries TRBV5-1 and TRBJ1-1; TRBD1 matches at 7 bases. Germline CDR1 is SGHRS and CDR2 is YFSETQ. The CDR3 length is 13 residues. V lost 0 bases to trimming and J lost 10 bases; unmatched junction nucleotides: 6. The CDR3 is CASSLDRGSPAFF. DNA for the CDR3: TGCGCCAGCAGCTTGGACAGGGGCAGCCCAGCTTTCTTT.

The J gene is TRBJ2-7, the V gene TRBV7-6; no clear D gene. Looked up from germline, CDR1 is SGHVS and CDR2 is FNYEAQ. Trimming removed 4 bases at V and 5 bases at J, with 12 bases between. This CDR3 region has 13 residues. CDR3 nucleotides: TGTGCCAGCAGCTCCAGTGGGAACCACGAGCAGTACTTC. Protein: CASSSSGNHEQYF.

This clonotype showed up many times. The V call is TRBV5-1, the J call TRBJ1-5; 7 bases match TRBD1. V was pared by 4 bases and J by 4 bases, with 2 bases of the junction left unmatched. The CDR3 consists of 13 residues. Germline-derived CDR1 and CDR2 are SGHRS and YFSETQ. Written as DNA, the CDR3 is TGCGCCAGCAGCCGGGACAGAAATCAGCCCCAGCATTTT. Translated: CASSRDRNQPQHF.

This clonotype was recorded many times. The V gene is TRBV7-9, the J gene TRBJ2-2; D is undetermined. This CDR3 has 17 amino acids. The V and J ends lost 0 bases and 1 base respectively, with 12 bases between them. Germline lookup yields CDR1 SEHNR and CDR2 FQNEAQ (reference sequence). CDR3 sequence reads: CASSLAQTSLNTGELFF. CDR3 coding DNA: TGTGCCAGCAGCTTAGCCCAGACTTCTCTGAACACCGGGGAGCTGTTTTTT.

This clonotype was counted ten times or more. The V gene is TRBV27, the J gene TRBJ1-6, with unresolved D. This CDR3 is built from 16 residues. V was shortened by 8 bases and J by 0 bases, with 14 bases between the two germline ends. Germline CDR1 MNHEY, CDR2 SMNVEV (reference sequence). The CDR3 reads CASRRTPSSYNSPLHF. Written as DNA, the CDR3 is TGTGCCAGCCGGCGGACCCCGAGCTCCTATAATTCACCCCTCCACTTT.

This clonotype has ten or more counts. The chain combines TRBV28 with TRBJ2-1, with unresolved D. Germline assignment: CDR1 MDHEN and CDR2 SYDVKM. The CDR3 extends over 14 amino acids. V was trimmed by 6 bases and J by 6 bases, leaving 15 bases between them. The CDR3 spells CASRDVGAGNEQFF. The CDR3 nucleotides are TGTGCCAGCAGGGACGTAGGAGCCGGCAATGAGCAGTTCTTC.

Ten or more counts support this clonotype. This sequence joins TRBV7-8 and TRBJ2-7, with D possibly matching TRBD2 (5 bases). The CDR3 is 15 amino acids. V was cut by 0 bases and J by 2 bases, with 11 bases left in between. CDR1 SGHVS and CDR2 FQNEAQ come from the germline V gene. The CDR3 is CASSLARLLTYEQYF. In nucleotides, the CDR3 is TGTGCCAGCAGCTTAGCGAGACTACTAACCTACGAGCAGTACTTC.

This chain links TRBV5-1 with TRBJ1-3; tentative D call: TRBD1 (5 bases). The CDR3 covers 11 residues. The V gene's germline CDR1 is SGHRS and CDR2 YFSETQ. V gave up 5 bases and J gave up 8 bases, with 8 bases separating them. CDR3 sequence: CASRQGHTIYF. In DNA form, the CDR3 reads TGCGCCAGCAGGCAGGGCCACACCATATATTTT.